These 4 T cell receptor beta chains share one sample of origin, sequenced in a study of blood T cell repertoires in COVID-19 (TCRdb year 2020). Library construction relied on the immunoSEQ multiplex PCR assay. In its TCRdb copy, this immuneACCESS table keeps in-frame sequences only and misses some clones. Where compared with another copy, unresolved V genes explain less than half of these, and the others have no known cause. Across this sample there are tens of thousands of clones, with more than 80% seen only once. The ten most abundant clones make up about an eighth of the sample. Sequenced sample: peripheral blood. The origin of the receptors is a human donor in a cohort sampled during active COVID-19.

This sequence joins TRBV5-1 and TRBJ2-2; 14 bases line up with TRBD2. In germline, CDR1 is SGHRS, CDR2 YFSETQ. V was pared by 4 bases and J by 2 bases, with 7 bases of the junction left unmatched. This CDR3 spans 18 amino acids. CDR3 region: CASSGGLAGAANTGELFF. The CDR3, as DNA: TGCGCCAGCAGCGGGGGACTAGCGGGGGCCGCTAACACCGGGGAGCTGTTTTTT.

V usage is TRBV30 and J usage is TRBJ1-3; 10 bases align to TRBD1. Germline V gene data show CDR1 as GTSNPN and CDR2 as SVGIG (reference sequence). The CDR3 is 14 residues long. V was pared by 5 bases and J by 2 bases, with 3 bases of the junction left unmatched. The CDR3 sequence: CAWRDRGTGNTIYF. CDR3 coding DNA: TGTGCCTGGCGGGACAGGGGAACTGGAAACACCATATATTTT.

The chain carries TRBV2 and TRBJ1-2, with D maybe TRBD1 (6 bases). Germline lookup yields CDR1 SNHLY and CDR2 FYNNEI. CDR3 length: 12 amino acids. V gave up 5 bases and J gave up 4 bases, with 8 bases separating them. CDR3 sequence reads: CASSQGPYGYTF. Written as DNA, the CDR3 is TGTGCCAGCAGTCAGGGGCCCTATGGCTACACCTTC.

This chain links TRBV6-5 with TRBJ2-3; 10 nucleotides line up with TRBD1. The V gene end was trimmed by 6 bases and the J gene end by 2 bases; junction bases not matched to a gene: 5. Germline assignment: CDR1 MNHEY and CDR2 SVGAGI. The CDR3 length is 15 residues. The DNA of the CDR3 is TGTGCCAGCAGGGGGGGACAGGGGTACACAGATACGCAGTATTTT. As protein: CASRGGQGYTDTQYF.